The next 30 T cell receptor beta chains were all read from a single sample in a study of OX40 agonist ivuxolimab in advanced cancers. The method was immunoSEQ multiplex PCR; TCRdb's version includes in-frame clones alone and lacks a portion of them. The sample contains 40,000 to 55,000 clones, approximately 81% of which appear only once. Sequencing used CD4+ or CD8+ T cells sorted from blood, obtained in a trial of the OX40 agonist ivuxolimab. These receptors were collected from an adult with an advanced solid tumor such as melanoma, head and neck, liver or kidney cancer.

In this sample, this clone turned up a few times. This chain uses TRBV30 with TRBJ1-1; D is perhaps TRBD1 (5 bases). Trimming cost V 3 bases and J 6 bases, with 11 bases left between them. Germline V gives CDR1 GTSNPN, CDR2 SVGIG (reference sequence). The CDR3 extends over 12 amino acids. CDR3 nucleotide sequence: TGTGCCTGGAGAGGGGACCGGGCTGAAGCTTTCTTT. It encodes CAWRGDRAEAFF.

The chain couples TRBV11-2 to TRBJ2-2, with unresolved D. The germline V gene encodes CDR1 SGHAT and CDR2 FQNNGV. V lost 1 base to trimming and J lost 4 bases, with 10 bases between them. The CDR3 spans 15 residues. The CDR3 DNA reads TGTGCCAGCAGCTTAGGTGGGGTTAGCACCGGGGAGCTGTTTTTT. It is translated as CASSLGGVSTGELFF.

The rearrangement uses TRBV6-5 and TRBJ2-5; D gene ambiguous. Near its end, the DNA agrees better with TRBJ2-7, so the J call may be wrong. CDR3 length: 14 amino acids. Germline V gene data show CDR1 as MNHEY and CDR2 as SVGAGI. CDR3 region: CASSTAPTFYEQYF. DNA of the CDR3: TGTGCCAGCAGTACAGCCCCTACTTTCTACGAGCAGTACTTC.

The chain uses TRBV10-3 and TRBJ2-7; 9 bases map to TRBD1. In germline, CDR1 is ENHRY, CDR2 SYGVKD. With V trimmed by 5 bases and J by 4 bases, 3 bases remained unmatched. The CDR3 sequence is 13 residues long. The CDR3 DNA reads as TGTGCCATCAGTCCGGGACAGGGATACGAGCAGTACTTC. This gives the protein CAISPGQGYEQYF.

This sequence joins TRBV27 and TRBJ2-3; 8 bases map to TRBD2. Germline CDR1 MNHEY, CDR2 SMNVEV (reference sequence). The CDR3 is 15 amino acids. The trim removed 4 bases at V and 1 base at J, leaving 4 bases unmatched. The CDR3 nucleotides are TGTGCCAGCAGTTCCCCGGGGGGGCGCACAGATACGCAGTATTTT. Its translation is CASSSPGGRTDTQYF.

The chain links TRBV11-2 to TRBJ1-1; D uncertain. Trimming left V 0 bases short and J 7 bases short, with 15 bases between. Per the germline V gene, CDR1 is SGHAT and CDR2 is FQNNGV. There are 15 residues in the CDR3. The CDR3, as DNA: TGTGCCAGCAGCTTAGATATGGCCAGGTTCGTTGAAGCTTTCTTT. Translating it yields CASSLDMARFVEAFF.

The genes are TRBV28 and TRBJ1-1; D is ambiguous. Germline assignment: CDR1 MDHEN and CDR2 SYDVKM. The CDR3 contains 17 residues. V was cut by 9 bases and J by 5 bases, with 28 bases left in between. CDR3 sequence (DNA): TGTGCCAGTACCCCGACGCGGACGGCAGGACGGGGAACTGAAGCTTTCTTT. Translating gives CASTPTRTAGRGTEAFF.

This clone has more than one count but fewer than ten. The chain joins TRBV5-4 to TRBJ2-7; 10 positions match TRBD2. This CDR3 has 13 residues. Unmatched junction bases numbered 3, after V lost 5 bases and J lost 4 bases. Germline V gives CDR1 SGHNT, CDR2 YYREEE (reference sequence). The CDR3 nucleotides read TGTGCCAGCAGGCCTAGCGGGAGTTACGAGCAGTACTTC. This gives the protein CASRPSGSYEQYF.

V is TRBV23-1 and J is TRBJ1-1; perhaps TRBD1 as D (5 bases). TRBV23-1 falls under the ORF class, with uncertain function. There are 12 residues in the CDR3. Trimming pared 10 bases from V and 3 bases from J, leaving 12 bases between. CDR3 region: CATLTAYTEAFF. The CDR3 nucleotides are TGCGCCACCCTGACAGCTTACACTGAAGCTTTCTTT.

This chain links TRBV27 with TRBJ2-2; D is undetermined. The CDR3 is made up of 13 amino acids. In germline, CDR1 is MNHEY, CDR2 SMNVEV (reference sequence). Trimming left V 3 bases short and J 5 bases short, with 7 bases between. The CDR3 is CASSFGVTGELFF. The CDR3 nucleotides read TGTGCCAGCAGTTTTGGGGTGACCGGGGAGCTGTTTTTT.

V usage is TRBV9 and J usage is TRBJ2-1; D unresolved. Trimming took off 2 bases at V and 10 bases at J, with 10 bases between the two ends. This CDR3 is 12 amino acids long. CDR1 SGDLS and CDR2 YYNGEE come from the germline V gene. CDR3 sequence: CASSVQTSEQFF. The CDR3 region has the DNA TGTGCCAGCAGCGTTCAAACGAGCGAGCAGTTCTTC.

The V and J genes are TRBV5-5 and TRBJ1-1; a possible D gene is TRBD1 (5 bases). The CDR3 contains 13 residues. Trimming left V 6 bases short and J 1 base short, with 10 bases between. CDR1 and CDR2 (germline): SGHKS, YYEKEE (reference sequence). CDR3 in amino acids: CASTGAANTEAFF. The CDR3 coding sequence is TGTGCCAGCACTGGGGCGGCGAACACTGAAGCTTTCTTT.

Comments on this clone: One end of the junction fails to match germline, which may point to a read error. V and J are TRBV19 and TRBJ1-5; D not certain. The CDR3 runs to 14 residues. The germline gives CDR1 LNHDA, CDR2 SQIVND (reference sequence). DNA of the CDR3: TGTGCCAGCAGTATAGTTCAGGCGGATCAGCCCCAGCATTTT. The encoded protein is CASSIVQADQPQHF.

This clone has a single count. The rearrangement links TRBV6-5 to TRBJ1-1; D not certain. Germline CDR1 MNHEY, CDR2 SVGAGI. The CDR3 has 14 residues. V was trimmed by 2 bases and J by 0 bases, leaving 7 bases between them. Written as DNA, the CDR3 is TGTGCCAGCAGTTACCAGACTTTGAACACTGAAGCTTTCTTT. This sequence encodes CASSYQTLNTEAFF.

The chain links TRBV7-8 to TRBJ1-6, with D perhaps TRBD1 (5 bases). The V end was cut by 3 bases, the J end by 12 bases, with 12 bases between. This CDR3 spans 13 amino acids. Germline CDR1 is SGHVS and CDR2 is FQNEAQ. The CDR3 bases are TGTGCCAGCAGCTTTTTAGGGGTAGGACCCCTCCACTTT. Its translation is CASSFLGVGPLHF.

This chain joins TRBV7-2 and TRBJ2-7; D remains ambiguous. V gave up 5 bases and J gave up 6 bases, with 20 bases separating them. Germline V gene data show CDR1 as SGHTA and CDR2 as FQGNSA. The length of the CDR3 is 15 residues. The CDR3 reads CASSKGAQVVFEQYF. The DNA of the CDR3 is TGTGCCAGCAGCAAAGGTGCTCAGGTGGTGTTCGAGCAGTACTTC.

V is TRBV6-6 and J is TRBJ2-5; 9 positions match TRBD1. Trimming took 2 bases from V and 7 from J; bases not matched to a gene: 8. The CDR3 has 15 residues. Germline V gene sequence: CDR1 MNHNY, CDR2 SVGAGI (reference sequence). The CDR3 spells CASSYLNRGQGTQYF. For the CDR3, the DNA is TGTGCCAGCAGTTACCTGAACAGGGGGCAGGGGACCCAGTACTTC.

The J gene is TRBJ2-1, the V gene TRBV27, with TRBD2 as a possible D gene (6 bases). V was trimmed by 4 bases and J by 8 bases, leaving 12 bases between them. Per the germline V gene, CDR1 is MNHEY and CDR2 is SMNVEV (reference sequence). The CDR3 is 13 amino acids. CDR3 coding DNA: TGTGCCAGCAGTTCTTCAGGAGGGGATGAGCAGTTCTTC. Translating gives CASSSSGGDEQFF.

The J gene is TRBJ1-1, the V gene TRBV27, with 8 bases that match TRBD1. The CDR3 loop spans 16 amino acids. Germline V gives CDR1 MNHEY, CDR2 SMNVEV (reference sequence). V lost 6 bases, J lost 1 base, and 10 bases stayed unmatched. This chain's CDR3 is CASRPARGQGNTEAFF. The CDR3 coding sequence is TGTGCCAGCAGGCCAGCCAGGGGGCAGGGGAACACTGAAGCTTTCTTT.

The chain couples TRBV28 to TRBJ2-3; no clear D. Trimming shortened V by 0 bases and J by 4 bases, and 5 bases separated the two germline ends. Germline V lookup: CDR1 MDHEN, CDR2 SYDVKM. There are 13 residues in the CDR3. CDR3 in amino acids: CASSLWKSDTQYF. The CDR3 DNA reads as TGTGCCAGCAGTTTATGGAAGTCAGATACGCAGTATTTT.

The chain combines TRBV9 with TRBJ2-5, with a weak D call TRBD1 (5 bases). Germline CDR1 SGDLS, CDR2 YYNGEE. Trimming removed 2 bases from V and 1 base from J, with 18 bases in between. The CDR3 extends over 17 amino acids. Here the CDR3 DNA reads TGTGCCAGCAGCGTGGGTTTTGGGCAGGGCCTCCAAGAGACCCAGTACTTC. This gives the protein CASSVGFGQGLQETQYF.

This clone was found once. J is TRBJ2-3 and V is TRBV5-6; D unclear. With 3 bases removed from V and 2 bases from J, the gap between germline ends came to 4 bases. Germline V gene lookup returns CDR1 SGHDT and CDR2 YYEEEE. CDR3 length: 12 residues. The CDR3 is CASSYNTDTQYF. The CDR3 coding sequence is TGTGCCAGCAGCTACAACACAGATACGCAGTATTTT.

V gene TRBV7-9 combines with J gene TRBJ2-2, with 8 positions matching TRBD1. V gave up 3 bases and J gave up 4 bases; unmatched junction bases: 4. The V gene's germline CDR1 is SEHNR and CDR2 FQNEAQ (reference sequence). This CDR3 has 15 residues. CDR3 sequence reads: CASSFRGRVTGELFF. CDR3 DNA sequence: TGTGCCAGCAGCTTCAGGGGGCGCGTCACCGGGGAGCTGTTTTTT.

J is TRBJ1-1 and V is TRBV5-8; D is undetermined. The germline V gene encodes CDR1 SGHTS and CDR2 YDEGEE. Trimming pared 1 base from V and 6 bases from J, leaving 13 bases between. The CDR3 has 14 amino acids. The chain's CDR3 is CASSLRVLPPEAFF. DNA for the CDR3: TGTGCCAGCAGCTTGCGGGTCCTACCGCCTGAAGCTTTCTTT.

The chain employs TRBV27 and TRBJ2-1; 7 bases fit TRBD1. Germline-derived CDR1 and CDR2 are MNHEY and SMNVEV (reference sequence). The trim removed 8 bases at V and 7 bases at J, leaving 5 bases unmatched. The CDR3 has 12 residues. DNA of the CDR3: TGTGCCAGCCTGGGACAGACAAATGAGCAGTTCTTC. Residues: CASLGQTNEQFF.

This clone was seen at least ten times. This chain joins TRBV19 and TRBJ2-7, with D tentatively TRBD1 (5 bases). CDR1 is LNHDA and CDR2 is SQIVND in the germline V gene (reference sequence). The V end lost 3 bases, the J end lost 2 bases, and 14 bases lay between the germline ends. The CDR3 has 15 amino acids. The CDR3 loop reads CASSIFPDRTYEQYF. CDR3 coding DNA: TGTGCCAGTAGTATTTTTCCCGACAGAACCTACGAGCAGTACTTC.

The V gene is TRBV19, the J gene TRBJ1-5; D gene unclear. The length of the CDR3 is 15 residues. Looked up from germline, CDR1 is LNHDA and CDR2 is SQIVND (reference sequence). V was trimmed by 5 bases and J by 0 bases, leaving 11 bases between them. The CDR3: CASSSQDLSNQPQHF. The CDR3 nucleotides read TGTGCCAGTAGTTCCCAGGACCTTAGCAATCAGCCCCAGCATTTT.

V usage is TRBV19 and J usage is TRBJ2-7; 7 nucleotides agree with TRBD1. CDR1 is LNHDA and CDR2 is SQIVND in the germline V gene (reference sequence). V dropped 5 bases and J dropped 2; count of bases not matched to a gene: 3. The CDR3 runs 13 residues. The CDR3 DNA reads TGTGCCAGTAGTCCAGGACAGGCCTACGAGCAGTACTTC. Residues: CASSPGQAYEQYF.

The chain couples TRBV15 to TRBJ2-2, with 7 bases fitting TRBD2. In germline, CDR1 is LNHNV, CDR2 YYDKDF (reference sequence). The V and J ends lost 5 bases and 4 bases, in that order; junction bases with no gene match: 7. This CDR3 contains 15 residues. The CDR3 nucleotides read TGTGCCACCAGCCCCTATGGGGGGGGCACCGGGGAGCTGTTTTTT. Its protein product is CATSPYGGGTGELFF.

The gene calls are TRBV6-1 and TRBJ2-3; TRBD2 is a possible D gene (7 bases). The CDR3 runs to 16 residues. In germline, CDR1 is MNHNS, CDR2 SASEGT. Trimming removed 2 bases at V and 4 bases at J, with 16 bases between. CDR3 protein: CASSELGGGFSDTQYF. The DNA of the CDR3 is TGTGCCAGCAGTGAACTGGGGGGGGGCTTTTCAGATACGCAGTATTTT.